These 22 T cell receptor beta chains came from one sample sequenced in a study of blood T cells in healthy people across ages. Then a second PCR, running about 6 to 11 cycles, was carried out with a sample-barcoded 5' primer and a J-beta primer mix. TCRdb analysed the 5' RACE reads with MiXCR anew, one entry per CDR3 protein. The data hold fewer than 650,000 distinct CDR3 sequences, with approximately 26% observed a single time. The data were also submitted as part of a second study, on T cells of mothers and their children.

The sequencing input was blood. The receptor source for this set is a boy younger than 10 in good health.

The gene calls are TRBV4-2 and TRBJ1-2; 8 bases fit TRBD1. Trimming removed 4 bases from V and 10 bases from J; junction bases left unmatched: 8. The germline V gene encodes CDR1 LGHNA and CDR2 YNFKEQ. This CDR3 has 13 residues. In DNA, the CDR3 is TGTGCCAGCAGCCCGATGGGACAGGATGCCTACACCTTC. It encodes CASSPMGQDAYTF.

This clonotype was observed a few times. In DNA, the CDR3 is TGTGCCATCAGTCTAGGACAGGGGAACAACTATGGCTACACCTTC. Protein sequence: CAISLGQGNNYGYTF. This chain links TRBV10-3 with TRBJ1-2; 9 bases are a match to TRBD1. Germline CDR1 ENHRY, CDR2 SYGVKD. V was pared by 5 bases and J by 2 bases, with 6 bases of the junction left unmatched. This CDR3 spans 15 amino acids.

In its sample, this clonotype was seen a few times. The rearrangement uses TRBV11-2 and TRBJ1-4, with 8 bases lining up with TRBD1. The CDR3 sequence is 14 residues long. Losses at the gene ends were 1 base for V and 12 bases for J; bases not matched to a gene: 7. The germline CDR1 and CDR2 sequences are SGHAT and FQNNGV. Here the CDR3 DNA reads TGTGCCAGCAGCTTAGCAGCGGACAGGGCAGAACTGTTTTTT. It is translated as CASSLAADRAELFF.

The chain joins TRBV14 to TRBJ2-2, with TRBD2 matching over 9 bases. The V gene end was trimmed by 0 bases and the J gene end by 2 bases; junction bases not matched to a gene: 7. The CDR3 is made up of 18 amino acids. Per the germline V gene, CDR1 is SGHDN and CDR2 is FVKESK. DNA for the CDR3: TGTGCCAGCAGCCAAGATTCCCCGGGACTAGCTAACACCGGGGAGCTGTTTTTT. Translation: CASSQDSPGLANTGELFF.

This rearrangement joins TRBV13 to TRBJ2-5; 8 nucleotides agree with TRBD2. V was pared by 2 bases and J by 4 bases, with 3 bases of the junction left unmatched. CDR3 size: 14 residues. Looked up from germline, CDR1 is PRHDT and CDR2 is FYEKMQ (reference sequence). The CDR3 coding sequence is TGTGCCAGCAGCTTACGGACTAGCAGAGAGACCCAGTACTTC. Its protein is CASSLRTSRETQYF.

This chain's CDR3 is CASSQGSAVGYYEQYF. The CDR3 nucleotides read TGTGCCAGCAGCCAAGGATCCGCGGTGGGGTACTACGAGCAGTACTTC. The gene calls are TRBV7-6 and TRBJ2-1; D gene unclear. The J call may be mistaken, given a closer DNA end match to TRBJ2-7. The CDR3 consists of 16 residues. The germline V gene encodes CDR1 SGHVS and CDR2 FNYEAQ.

The chain employs TRBV29-1 and TRBJ2-3; D gene uncertain. Germline V gene data show CDR1 as SQVTM and CDR2 as ANQGSEA. The V end was cut by 5 bases, the J end by 13 bases, with 13 bases between. The CDR3 contains 10 residues. The DNA for the CDR3 is TGCAGCGTTCGCCCCTCATTGGAGTATTTT. Protein sequence: CSVRPSLEYF.

The V gene is TRBV29-1, the J gene TRBJ1-2; D not certain. This CDR3 comprises 14 residues. Per the germline V gene, CDR1 is SQVTM and CDR2 is ANQGSEA. The V end was cut by 3 bases, the J end by 3 bases, with 14 bases between. The CDR3 DNA sequence: TGCAGCGTTGATTGGCAGCACCCCCACTATGGCTACACCTTC. Protein product: CSVDWQHPHYGYTF.

The rearrangement joins TRBV27 to TRBJ1-2, with D possibly matching TRBD1 (6 bases). CDR1 and CDR2 (germline): MNHEY, SMNVEV (reference sequence). V lost 5 bases, J lost 0 bases, and 10 bases lay in between. The CDR3 sequence is 14 residues long. The DNA for the CDR3 is TGTGCCAGCAGTCCCGGACAGCCTAACTATGGCTACACCTTC. The encoded protein is CASSPGQPNYGYTF.

V is TRBV5-1 and J is TRBJ1-5, with D unclear. Trimming pared 4 bases from V and 8 bases from J, leaving 13 bases between. The CDR3 length is 13 residues. Germline lookup yields CDR1 SGHRS and CDR2 YFSETQ. The DNA for the CDR3 is TGCGCCAGCAGCCTTGGGTCCGGGAAGCCCCAGCATTTT. It translates to CASSLGSGKPQHF.

This clonotype was counted only a few times. The chain joins TRBV7-9 to TRBJ2-3; TRBD2 matches at 7 bases. CDR1 and CDR2 from the germline V gene are SEHNR and FQNEAQ (reference sequence). The CDR3 sequence is 15 residues long. With 6 bases clipped from V and 3 bases from J, the junction kept 9 bases outside the gene matches. The CDR3 DNA follows: TGTGCCAGCAGTCCACGGGAGGATCGAACAGATACGCAGTATTTT. Translation: CASSPREDRTDTQYF.

On this clonotype: This may stem from a read error, because a much larger clone lies one nucleotide away. V is TRBV7-2 and J is TRBJ2-6; D may be TRBD1 (5 bases). This CDR3 region has 14 residues. Per germline, CDR1 SGHTA and CDR2 FQGNSA. The ends were cut back, 7 bases at V and 0 bases at J, with 7 bases in the middle. The CDR3 is CASTDSSGANVLTF. DNA of the CDR3: TGTGCCAGCACCGACAGCTCTGGGGCCAACGTCCTGACTTTC.

In its sample, this clonotype was seen a few times. V and J are TRBV5-1 and TRBJ2-5, with 11 bases matching TRBD2. The DNA end lines up better with TRBJ2-1; the J call may be wrong. Germline V gene data show CDR1 as SGHRS and CDR2 as YFSETQ. This CDR3 is 15 amino acids long. DNA of the CDR3: TGCGCCAGCAGCCCAACTAGCGGGAGCACCAATGAGCAGTTCTTC. Its protein product is CASSPTSGSTNEQFF.

This clonotype was recorded once. The chain is built from TRBV29-1 and TRBJ1-3, with TRBD1 as a possible D gene (6 bases). The length of the CDR3 is 12 residues. The ends were cut back, 7 bases at V and 3 bases at J, with 10 bases in the middle. Germline CDR1 and CDR2: SQVTM and ANQGSEA. CDR3 region: CSGQGFGNTIYF. CDR3 in DNA: TGCAGCGGCCAGGGGTTTGGAAACACCATATATTTT.

In this sample, this clonotype turned up once. This chain connects TRBV18 to TRBJ1-4; D call uncertain. The CDR3 has 13 residues. Between the trimmed V and J ends, which lost 2 bases and 5 bases, there was a span of 6 bases. CDR1 and CDR2 from the germline V gene are KGHSH and LQKENI. The CDR3 reads CASSPDRNEKLFF. CDR3 coding DNA: TGTGCCAGCTCACCAGACCGCAATGAAAAACTGTTTTTT.

V usage is TRBV4-3 and J usage is TRBJ2-1; TRBD2 matches 15 bases. Trimming cost V 1 base and J 6 bases; bases outside gene matches: 1. The CDR3 totals 16 residues. Looked up from germline, CDR1 is LGHNA and CDR2 is YSLEER. The CDR3 protein is CASSQGTSGRGNEQFF. The CDR3 DNA sequence: TGCGCCAGCAGCCAAGGGACTAGCGGGAGGGGCAATGAGCAGTTCTTC.

There are a few counts of this clonotype. The CDR3: CASSLLRSYGYTF. CDR3 bases: TGTGCCAGCAGCCTCCTCAGGAGCTATGGCTACACCTTC. This rearrangement joins TRBV12-3 or TRBV12-4 to TRBJ1-2; D gene unclear. V was pared by 6 bases and J by 4 bases, with 12 bases between. This CDR3 has 13 amino acids.

This rearrangement joins TRBV10-3 to TRBJ2-2; D uncertain. Germline CDR1 is ENHRY and CDR2 is SYGVKD. This CDR3 has 13 amino acids. Trimming left V 9 bases short and J 3 bases short, with 11 bases between. The chain's CDR3 is CAMLGLDTGELFF. CDR3 coding DNA: TGTGCCATGTTGGGGTTGGACACCGGGGAGCTGTTTTTT.

This chain uses TRBV18 with TRBJ2-3; the D gene could be TRBD1 or TRBD2 (5 bases each). The CDR3 loop spans 13 amino acids. Trimming removed 0 bases from V and 4 bases from J, with 5 bases in between. Germline V CDR1 and CDR2: KGHSH, LQKENI. The CDR3 sequence is CASSPPGADTQYF. The CDR3, as DNA: TGTGCCAGCTCACCACCGGGGGCAGATACGCAGTATTTT.

This sequence joins TRBV3-1 and TRBJ2-5, with D possibly matching TRBD2 (5 bases). The length of the CDR3 is 15 residues. Germline CDR1 is LGHDT and CDR2 is YNNKEL (reference sequence). V lost 0 bases and J lost 3, with 11 bases in between. The CDR3 loop is CASSQDPSPKETQYF. The CDR3 DNA reads TGTGCCAGCAGCCAAGACCCTAGCCCCAAAGAGACCCAGTACTTC.

The genes are TRBV20-1 and TRBJ2-6; D is unresolved. Trimming took off 3 bases at V and 2 bases at J, with 14 bases between the two ends. This CDR3 is built from 16 residues. Germline loops: CDR1 DFQATT, CDR2 SNEGSKA (reference sequence). CDR3 in DNA: TGCAGTGCTAGTAACCCCCTCCGGACTGGGGCCAACGTCCTGACTTTC. It encodes CSASNPLRTGANVLTF.

A few counts support this clonotype. J is TRBJ2-5 and V is TRBV11-2; 7 nucleotides match TRBD1. The J call may be faulty, since TRBJ2-7 better matches the DNA end. The CDR3 has 13 amino acids. Per germline, CDR1 SGHAT and CDR2 FQNNGV. CDR3 nucleotide sequence: TGTGCCAGCAGCAAAGACAGGGTCGACGAGCAGTACTTC. Its translation: CASSKDRVDEQYF.